Given below is one T cell receptor beta chain in context. Trimming removed 6 bases at V and 5 bases at J, with 16 bases between. Germline CDR1 reads SQVTM; CDR2 reads ANQGSEA. The CDR3 has 13 amino acids. The authors' processing: Scientists estimated how many nucleated cells there were by amplifying reference gene primers. Assay: immunoSEQ multiplex PCR; the TCRdb copy retains only in-frame clones and omits some. Clone size and V and J calls were adopted from that table, with D and trimming inferred from the DNA. The top ten clones hold roughly 13% of a sample with some 45,000 clones, 88% of them seen once. These data are taken from a study of blood T cell repertoires in COVID-19. The overall study: Italy, Spain and the United States were the sources of the convalescent and acute COVID-19 samples. PBMCs, B-cell-depleted T cells, or T cells provided the cDNA or gDNA that made up the material.

The chain recombines TRBV29-1 with TRBJ1-2; TRBD1 is a possible D gene (6 bases). The TCR comes from a human donor with active COVID-19. The donor label of this sample is uncertain. The sequenced sample consisted of peripheral blood. CDR3 in DNA: TGCAGCGTCCCTACGCGGGGGCTGTATGGCTACACCTTC. Encoded protein: CSVPTRGLYGYTF.